Shown below are 11 T cell receptor beta chains from a single sample sequenced in a study of blood T cells in healthy people across ages. Alongside a J-beta primer mix, a sample-barcoded 5' primer served in a second PCR lasting roughly 6 to 11 cycles. TCRdb passed the 5' RACE reads through MiXCR, listing each CDR3 protein once. Among around 790,000 distinct CDR3 sequences, approximately 44% were seen once, and the ten largest hold around 21%. The sequencing input was blood. Receptors were obtained from a man in his sixties in good health.

This clonotype appeared a few times. The chain has TRBV20-1 and TRBJ1-2, with 7 positions matching TRBD1. In germline, CDR1 is DFQATT, CDR2 SNEGSKA (reference sequence). The CDR3 spans 15 residues. Unmatched junction bases numbered 11, after V lost 6 bases and J lost 1 base. The CDR3 coding sequence is TGCAGTGCCGAATCGGCAGGGGGAAATAACTATGGCTACACCTTC. Protein: CSAESAGGNNYGYTF.

Only a few counts were recorded for this clonotype. The chain is built from TRBV7-8 and TRBJ2-5; D tentatively fits TRBD1 or TRBD2 (5 bases each). The CDR3 loop spans 13 amino acids. Germline lookup yields CDR1 SGHVS and CDR2 FQNEAQ. The V and J ends lost 5 bases and 5 bases respectively, with 12 bases between them. The CDR3 reads CASSHGTRETQYF. The CDR3 DNA follows: TGTGCCAGCAGCCACGGGACCCGGGAGACCCAGTACTTC.

This clonotype was detected a few times. The V and J genes are TRBV11-2 and TRBJ2-5; D perhaps matches TRBD2 (5 bases). V was clipped by 4 bases and J by 6 bases, with 12 bases between them. The V gene's germline CDR1 is SGHAT and CDR2 FQNNGV. The CDR3 covers 13 residues. The CDR3 is CASSSLALKTQYF. The CDR3 DNA reads as TGTGCCAGCAGCTCATTAGCGCTAAAGACCCAGTACTTC.

V gene TRBV6-1 combines with J gene TRBJ2-1; TRBD2 matches at 11 bases. With V trimmed by 6 bases and J by 7 bases, 17 bases remained unmatched. The CDR3 covers 18 residues. The germline CDR1 and CDR2 sequences are MNHNS and SASEGT. CDR3 amino acids: CASSRRTTLAGGTNEQFF. CDR3 DNA: TGTGCCAGCAGCCGACGTACGACTCTAGCGGGGGGAACAAATGAGCAGTTCTTC.

This chain uses TRBV12-3 or TRBV12-4 with TRBJ1-1; no clear D. The V end was cut by 6 bases, the J end by 8 bases, with 19 bases between. CDR3 length: 14 residues. CDR3 bases: TGTGCCAGCAGCTCTCCCGTGGGGATCGGCGAAGCTTTCTTT. It specifies CASSSPVGIGEAFF.

In its sample, this clonotype was seen a few times. The genes are TRBV6-1 and TRBJ2-7, with D possibly called TRBD1 or TRBD2 (5 bases each). Germline CDR1 MNHNS, CDR2 SASEGT. The CDR3 contains 16 residues. The V end was cut by 0 bases, the J end by 1 base, with 13 bases between. CDR3 sequence: CASSEATGTASYEQYF. The CDR3 bases are TGTGCCAGCAGTGAAGCAACCGGGACGGCGTCCTACGAGCAGTACTTC.

This clonotype was seen more than once but under ten times. V usage is TRBV25-1 and J usage is TRBJ2-5; 10 bases align to TRBD1. The J call is in doubt because the DNA end fits TRBJ2-7 better. Per the germline V gene, CDR1 is MGHDK and CDR2 is SYGVNS. This CDR3 region has 17 residues. CDR3 residues: CASSDFNRDRGPYEQYF. CDR3 in DNA: TGTGCCAGCAGTGACTTCAACCGGGACAGGGGACCATACGAGCAGTACTTC.

The J gene is TRBJ2-3, the V gene TRBV19; D not resolved. The CDR3 is 14 residues long. V was cut by 6 bases and J by 0 bases, with 10 bases left in between. CDR1 is LNHDA, CDR2 SQIVND, per germline (reference sequence). The CDR3 protein is CASSPFTSTDTQYF. Here the CDR3 DNA reads TGTGCCAGTAGCCCTTTTACTAGCACAGATACGCAGTATTTT.

This clonotype has just a few counts. The chain recombines TRBV20-1 with TRBJ1-1; D gene ambiguous. V lost 0 bases to trimming and J lost 1 base, with 9 bases between them. This CDR3 is 14 amino acids long. Per germline, CDR1 DFQATT and CDR2 SNEGSKA (reference sequence). The CDR3 is CSAREGGRNTEAFF. For the CDR3, the DNA is TGCAGTGCTAGAGAAGGTGGACGGAACACTGAAGCTTTCTTT.

V is TRBV6-1 and J is TRBJ2-1, with a weak D call TRBD1 (6 bases). V was shortened by 10 bases and J by 9 bases, with 16 bases between the two germline ends. The CDR3 totals 12 residues. The germline V gene has CDR1 MNHNS and CDR2 SASEGT. CDR3 DNA: TGTGCCACTAGGGACAATAAAGCTGAGCAGTTCTTC. This encodes CATRDNKAEQFF.

J is TRBJ1-2 and V is TRBV29-1; D call uncertain. Germline lookup yields CDR1 SQVTM and CDR2 ANQGSEA. The V end was cut by 0 bases, the J end by 4 bases, with 12 bases between. This CDR3 spans 14 amino acids. The CDR3 protein is CSVEDVQRSYGYTF. DNA for the CDR3: TGCAGCGTTGAAGATGTGCAAAGATCCTATGGCTACACCTTC.